This T cell receptor beta chain originates from a study of T cell repertoires in cytomegalovirus infection. From the reads, TCRdb called clonotypes with MiXCR, one entry per CDR3 protein. Found here are 120,000 to 150,000 distinct CDR3 sequences, under 8% of them singletons; the top ten hold roughly 18%. This clonotype was counted at least ten times. This CDR3 region has 11 residues. The V and J ends lost 7 bases and 4 bases, in that order; junction bases with no gene match: 2. Germline CDR1 SQVTM, CDR2 ANQGSEA. This TCR was sampled from a human donor in good health (CMV status not recorded). Some clones in this sample may be carry-over from other donors' samples. The J gene is TRBJ1-1, the V gene TRBV29-1; TRBD1 aligns across 8 bases. What was sequenced was PBMCs. CDR3 loop: CSADRGTEAFF. The CDR3 DNA is TGCAGCGCAGACAGGGGCACTGAAGCTTTCTTT.